The present entry profiles one T cell receptor (beta chain) with its context. TCRdb processed the PCR reads anew with MiXCR; each CDR3 protein has one entry. Of around 480,000 distinct CDR3 sequences listed, 20% to 25% are singletons. This entry is derived from a study of molecular identifiers for immune sequencing clone quantification. CDR3 length: 15 residues. Germline V gene data show CDR1 as MGHRA and CDR2 as YSYEKL. V lost 4 bases and J lost 1; bases outside the gene matches: 6. This receptor was taken from a human donor in good health. Some libraries in this study had Jurkat cell RNA spiked in. The specimen was naive CD8+ T cells from blood, with Jurkat cell RNA spiked in. The subset here: FACS-sorted CD8+CD4-CCR7+CD45RA+ naive T cells. The rearrangement uses TRBV4-1 and TRBJ1-1; 7 nucleotides align to TRBD1. The CDR3 reads CASSLRTGSNTEAFF. For the CDR3, the DNA is TGCGCCAGCAGCCTCCGGACAGGCTCGAACACTGAAGCTTTCTTT.